This T cell receptor beta chain is drawn from a study of blood T cells in healthy people across ages. In regard to this clonotype: What it binds is not known.

Findings and limits, study-wide: It was held that diversity estimates obtained from one million T cells represented underestimates. A greater number of naive CD4+ cells and higher diversity distinguished long-lived donors from aged donors. Higher naive T cell percentage went strongly together with higher TCR beta diversity.

The CDR3 has 13 residues. The V gene's germline CDR1 is SGHVS and CDR2 FQNEAQ. V dropped 5 bases and J dropped 5 bases, with 13 bases sitting between them. Together with a sample-barcoded 5' primer, a J-beta primer mix was included in a second PCR lasting about 7 to 12 cycles. Via MiXCR, TCRdb re-called the 5' RACE reads, giving one row per CDR3 protein. The data contain approximately 800,000 distinct CDR3 sequences, more than 50% of them singletons. For every donor, a draw yielded 8.5 to 10 milliliters of peripheral blood. This TCR came from a man aged 40-50 years in good health. The rearrangement uses TRBV7-8 and TRBJ2-7; D perhaps matches TRBD1 (5 bases). Sequencing was performed on blood. The CDR3 spells CASSTTQGHEQYF. The CDR3 nucleotides are TGTGCCAGCAGCACGACTCAGGGCCACGAGCAGTACTTC. The full variable domain, its missing parts supplied by reference TRBV7-8 and TRBJ2-7, is GAGVSQSPRYKVAKRGQDVALRCDPISGHVSLFWYQQALGQGPEFLTYFQNEAQLDKSGLPSDRFFAERPEGSVSTLKIQRTQQEDSAVYLCASSTTQGHEQYFGPGTRLTVT.